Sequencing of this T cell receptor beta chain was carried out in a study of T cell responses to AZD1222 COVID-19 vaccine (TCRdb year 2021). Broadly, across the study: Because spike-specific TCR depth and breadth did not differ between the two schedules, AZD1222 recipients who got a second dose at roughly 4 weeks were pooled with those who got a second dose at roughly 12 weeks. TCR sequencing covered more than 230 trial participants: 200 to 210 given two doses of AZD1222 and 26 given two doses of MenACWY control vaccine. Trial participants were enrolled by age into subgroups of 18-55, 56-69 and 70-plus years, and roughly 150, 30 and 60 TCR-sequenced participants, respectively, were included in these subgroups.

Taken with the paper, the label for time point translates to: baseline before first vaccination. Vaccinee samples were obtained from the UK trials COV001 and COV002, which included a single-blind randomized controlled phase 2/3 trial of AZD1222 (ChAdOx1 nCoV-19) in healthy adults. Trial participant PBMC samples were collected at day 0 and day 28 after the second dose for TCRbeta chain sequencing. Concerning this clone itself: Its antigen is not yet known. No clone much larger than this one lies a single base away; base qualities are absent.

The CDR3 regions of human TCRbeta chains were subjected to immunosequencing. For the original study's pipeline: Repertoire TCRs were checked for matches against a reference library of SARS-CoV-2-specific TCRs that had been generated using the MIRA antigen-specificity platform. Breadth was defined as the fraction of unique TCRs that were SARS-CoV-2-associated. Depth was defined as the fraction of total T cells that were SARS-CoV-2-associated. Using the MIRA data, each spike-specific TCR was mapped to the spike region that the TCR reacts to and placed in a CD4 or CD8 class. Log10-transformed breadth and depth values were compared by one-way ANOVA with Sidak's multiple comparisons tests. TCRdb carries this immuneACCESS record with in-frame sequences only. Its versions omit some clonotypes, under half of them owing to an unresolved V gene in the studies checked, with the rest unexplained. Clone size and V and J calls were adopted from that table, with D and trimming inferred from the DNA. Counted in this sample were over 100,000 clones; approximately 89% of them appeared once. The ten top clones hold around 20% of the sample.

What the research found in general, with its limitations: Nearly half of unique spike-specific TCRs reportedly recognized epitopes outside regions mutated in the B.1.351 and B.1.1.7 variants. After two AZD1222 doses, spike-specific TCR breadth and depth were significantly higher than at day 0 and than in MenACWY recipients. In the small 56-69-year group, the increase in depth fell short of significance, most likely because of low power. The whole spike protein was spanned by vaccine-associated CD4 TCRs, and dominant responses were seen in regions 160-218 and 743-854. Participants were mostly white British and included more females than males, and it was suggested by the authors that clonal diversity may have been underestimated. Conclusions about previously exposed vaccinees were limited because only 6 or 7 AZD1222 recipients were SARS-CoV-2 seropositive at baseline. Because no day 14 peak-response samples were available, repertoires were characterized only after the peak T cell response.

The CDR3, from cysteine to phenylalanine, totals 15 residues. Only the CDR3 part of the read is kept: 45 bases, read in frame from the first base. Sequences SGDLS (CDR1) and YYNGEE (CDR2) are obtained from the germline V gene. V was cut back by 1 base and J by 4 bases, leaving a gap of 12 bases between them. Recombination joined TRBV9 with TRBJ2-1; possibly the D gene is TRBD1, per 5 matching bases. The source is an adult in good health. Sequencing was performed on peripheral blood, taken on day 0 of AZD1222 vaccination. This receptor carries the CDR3 CASSVLSQGYNEQFF. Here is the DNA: TGTGCCAGCAGCGTACTAAGTCAGGGATACAATGAGCAGTTCTTC. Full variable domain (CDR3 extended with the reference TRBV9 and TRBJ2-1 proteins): DSGVTQTPKHLITATGQRVTLRCSPRSGDLSVYWYQQSLDQGLQFLIQYYNGEERAKGNILERFSAQQFPDLHSELNLSSLELGDSALYFCASSVLSQGYNEQFFGPGTRLTVL.